This T cell receptor (beta chain) stems from a study of blood T cell repertoires in COVID-19. Across the whole study: The cDNA or gDNA used as material had been derived from T cells, B-cell-depleted T cells, or PBMCs.

CDR1 and CDR2 (germline): SNHLY, FYNNEI. Between the trimmed V and J ends, which lost 8 bases and 6 bases, there was a span of 7 bases. The CDR3 consists of 10 residues. The protocol was immunoSEQ multiplex PCR, while the TCRdb copy is restricted to in-frame clones and leaves out a portion. The top ten hold 0.9% to 1.5% of the sample, which has approximately 380,000 clones, 88% seen once. V gene TRBV2 combines with J gene TRBJ1-2; D is perhaps TRBD1 (5 bases). This TCR was sampled from a woman younger than 35 who had recovered from COVID-19. Sequencing was carried out using PBMCs or T cells enriched from blood (not recorded which). DNA of the CDR3: TGTGCCAGCGGGGGGGATGGCTACACCTTC. Amino acids: CASGGDGYTF.